This T cell receptor (beta chain) was identified during a study of persistence of HIV-infected CD4 T cells. An overlapping HIV-1 Gag peptide pool stimulated these cells at about 0.91 ug/peptide/mL. Memory cells lacking CD40L and CD69 with high CD45RO were sorted. Sequencing used immunoSEQ version 4 in survey mode. Clones were sequenced by immunoSEQ multiplex PCR, and TCRdb holds only the in-frame ones, with some missing. The table includes tens of thousands of clones, about 81% detected once. Study-wide findings and caveats: TCRbeta richness was lower in CMV- and Gag-responding cells than in anti-CD3/anti-CD28-responding cells.

This clone was seen more than once but under ten times. Its antigen is still unknown. The sequencing here drew on CD4+ T cells sorted from PBMCs after roughly 18-hour stimulation, taken from a patient who received antiretroviral therapy. This TCR came from an adult man with HIV who was CMV-seropositive.

Here the CDR3 reads CASSSQGGTGYTF. DNA for the CDR3: TGTGCCAGCAGCTCCCAGGGGGGCACTGGCTACACCTTC. The chain combines TRBV7-2 with TRBJ1-2; 7 bases are a match to TRBD1. The trim removed 4 bases at V and 7 bases at J, leaving 6 bases unmatched. The germline gives CDR1 SGHTA, CDR2 FQGNSA. The CDR3 is 13 amino acids.